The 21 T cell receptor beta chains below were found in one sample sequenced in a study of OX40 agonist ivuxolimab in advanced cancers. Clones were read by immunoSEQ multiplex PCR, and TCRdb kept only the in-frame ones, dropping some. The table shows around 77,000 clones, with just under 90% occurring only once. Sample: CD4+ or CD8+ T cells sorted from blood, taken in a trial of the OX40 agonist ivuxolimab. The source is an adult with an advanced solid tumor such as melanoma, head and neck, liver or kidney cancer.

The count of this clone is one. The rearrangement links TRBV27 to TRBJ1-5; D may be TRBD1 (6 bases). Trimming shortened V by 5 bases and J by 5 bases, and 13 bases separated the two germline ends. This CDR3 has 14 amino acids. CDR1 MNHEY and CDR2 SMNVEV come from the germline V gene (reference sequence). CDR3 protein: CASSPQGSYQPQHF. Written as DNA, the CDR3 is TGTGCCAGCAGTCCTCAGGGGAGTTATCAGCCCCAGCATTTT.

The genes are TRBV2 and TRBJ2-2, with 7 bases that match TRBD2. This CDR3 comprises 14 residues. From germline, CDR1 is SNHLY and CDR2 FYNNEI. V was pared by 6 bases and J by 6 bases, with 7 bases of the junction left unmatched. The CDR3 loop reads CASSPTGGAGELFF. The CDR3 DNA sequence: TGTGCCAGCAGCCCCACGGGGGGTGCCGGGGAGCTGTTTTTT.

In nucleotides, the CDR3 is TGTGCCAGCAGCTTAGATAACCAGAACACTGAAGCTTTCTTT. Amino acids: CASSLDNQNTEAFF. J is TRBJ1-1 and V is TRBV11-3; no firm D call. The CDR3 covers 14 residues. Germline CDR1 and CDR2: SGHNT and YENEEA. V was clipped by 0 bases and J by 1 base, with 6 bases between them.

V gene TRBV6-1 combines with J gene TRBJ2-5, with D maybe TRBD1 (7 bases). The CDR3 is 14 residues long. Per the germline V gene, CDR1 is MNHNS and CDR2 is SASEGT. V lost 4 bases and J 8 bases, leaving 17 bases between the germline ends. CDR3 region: CASSGRQGGETQYF. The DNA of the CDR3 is TGTGCCAGCAGTGGAAGACAGGGAGGAGAAACCCAGTACTTC.

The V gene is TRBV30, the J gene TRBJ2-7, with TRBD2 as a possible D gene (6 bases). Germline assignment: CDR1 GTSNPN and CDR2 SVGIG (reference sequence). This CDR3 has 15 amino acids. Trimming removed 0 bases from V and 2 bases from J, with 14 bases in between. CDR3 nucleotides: TGTGCCTGGAGTGTACTCCCGGGGGTTACCTACGAGCAGTACTTC. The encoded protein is CAWSVLPGVTYEQYF. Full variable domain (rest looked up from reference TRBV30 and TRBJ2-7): SQTIHQWPATLVQPVGSPLSLECTVEGTSNPNLYWYRQAAGRGLQLLFYSVGIGQISSEVPQNLSASRPQDRQFILSSKKLLLSDSGFYLCAWSVLPGVTYEQYFGPGTRLTVT.

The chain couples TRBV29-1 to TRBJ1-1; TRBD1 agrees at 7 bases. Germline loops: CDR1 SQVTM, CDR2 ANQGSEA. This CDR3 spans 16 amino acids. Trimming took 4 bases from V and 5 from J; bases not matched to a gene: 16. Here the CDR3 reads CSVAHRGVTRGTEAFF. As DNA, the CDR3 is TGCAGCGTTGCTCACAGGGGAGTAACGAGAGGGACTGAAGCTTTCTTT. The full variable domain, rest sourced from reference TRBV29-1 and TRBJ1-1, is SAVISQKPSRDICQRGTSLTIQCQVDSQVTMMFWYRQQPGQSLTLIATANQGSEATYESGFVIDKFPISRPNLTFSTLTVSNMSPEDSSIYLCSVAHRGVTRGTEAFFGQGTRLTVV.

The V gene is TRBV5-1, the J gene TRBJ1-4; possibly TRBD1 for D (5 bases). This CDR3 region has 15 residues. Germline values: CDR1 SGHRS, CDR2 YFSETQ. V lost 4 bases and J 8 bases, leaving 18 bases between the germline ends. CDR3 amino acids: CASSLGAQGREKLFF. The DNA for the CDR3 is TGCGCCAGCAGCCTAGGGGCGCAGGGAAGAGAAAAACTGTTTTTT.

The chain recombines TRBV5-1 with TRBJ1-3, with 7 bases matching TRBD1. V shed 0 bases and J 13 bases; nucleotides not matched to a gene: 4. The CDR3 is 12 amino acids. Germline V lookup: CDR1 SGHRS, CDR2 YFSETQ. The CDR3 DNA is TGCGCCAGCAGCTTGGCCGCGGGACAGATATATTTT. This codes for CASSLAAGQIYF.

Here the CDR3 DNA reads TGTGCCAGTACCCCCCCCGGGCTGGGGGCCACCTATGGCTACACCTTC. Amino acid sequence: CASTPPGLGATYGYTF. This chain connects TRBV19 to TRBJ1-2, with D possibly matching TRBD1 (6 bases). The CDR3 runs 16 residues. With 7 bases removed from V and 4 bases from J, the gap between germline ends came to 22 bases. Germline CDR1 and CDR2: LNHDA and SQIVND (reference sequence). Combining the CDR3 with reference TRBV19 and TRBJ1-2 gives the whole variable domain DGGITQSPKYLFRKEGQNVTLSCEQNLNHDAMYWYRQDPGQGLRLIYYSQIVNDFQKGDIAEGYSVSREKKESFPLTVTSAQKNPTAFYLCASTPPGLGATYGYTFGSGTRLTVV.

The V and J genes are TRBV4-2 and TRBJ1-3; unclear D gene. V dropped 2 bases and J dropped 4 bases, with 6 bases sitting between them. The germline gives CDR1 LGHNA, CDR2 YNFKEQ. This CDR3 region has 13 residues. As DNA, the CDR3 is TGTGCCAGCAGCCAAACGGGGGGAAACACCATATATTTT. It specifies CASSQTGGNTIYF.

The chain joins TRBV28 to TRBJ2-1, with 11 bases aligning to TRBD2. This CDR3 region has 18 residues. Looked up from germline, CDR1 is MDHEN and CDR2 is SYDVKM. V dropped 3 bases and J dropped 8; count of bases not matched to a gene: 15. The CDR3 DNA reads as TGTGCCAGCAGTTTCTCACTAGTCACTAGCGGGAGTGTATATGAGCAGTTCTTC. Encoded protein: CASSFSLVTSGSVYEQFF.

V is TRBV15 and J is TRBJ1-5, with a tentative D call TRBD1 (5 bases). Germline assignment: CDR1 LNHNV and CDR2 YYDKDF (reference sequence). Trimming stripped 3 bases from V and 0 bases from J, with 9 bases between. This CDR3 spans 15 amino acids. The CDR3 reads CATSRGGPSNQPQHF. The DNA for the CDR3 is TGTGCCACCAGCAGGGGGGGTCCTAGCAATCAGCCCCAGCATTTT. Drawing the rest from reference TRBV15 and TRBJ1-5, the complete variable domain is DAMVIQNPRYQVTQFGKPVTLSCSQTLNHNVMYWYQQKSSQAPKLLFHYYDKDFNNEADTPDNFQSRRPNTSFCFLDIRSPGLGDTAMYLCATSRGGPSNQPQHFGDGTRLSIL.

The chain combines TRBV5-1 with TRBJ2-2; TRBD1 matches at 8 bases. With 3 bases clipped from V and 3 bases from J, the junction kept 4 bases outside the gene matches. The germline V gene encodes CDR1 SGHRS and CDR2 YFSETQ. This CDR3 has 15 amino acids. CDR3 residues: CASSSLTGDTGELFF. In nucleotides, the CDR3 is TGCGCCAGCAGCTCCTTGACAGGGGACACCGGGGAGCTGTTTTTT.

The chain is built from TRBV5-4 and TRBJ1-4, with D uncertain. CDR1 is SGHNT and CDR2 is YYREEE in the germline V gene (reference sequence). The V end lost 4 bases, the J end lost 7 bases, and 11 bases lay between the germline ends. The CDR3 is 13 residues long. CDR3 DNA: TGTGCCAGCAGCCAAGTAGCTGGTGAAAAACTGTTTTTT. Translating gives CASSQVAGEKLFF.

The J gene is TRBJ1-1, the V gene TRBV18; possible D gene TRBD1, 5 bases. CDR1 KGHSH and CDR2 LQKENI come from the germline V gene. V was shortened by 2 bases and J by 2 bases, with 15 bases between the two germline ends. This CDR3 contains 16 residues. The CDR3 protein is CASSPFSGGSNTEAFF. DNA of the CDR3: TGTGCCAGCTCACCATTCTCCGGGGGGTCAAACACTGAAGCTTTCTTT. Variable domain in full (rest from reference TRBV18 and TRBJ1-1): NAGVMQNPRHLVRRRGQEARLRCSPMKGHSHVYWYRQLPEEGLKFMVYLQKENIIDESGMPKERFSAEFPKEGPSILRIQQVVRGDSAAYFCASSPFSGGSNTEAFFGQGTRLTVV.

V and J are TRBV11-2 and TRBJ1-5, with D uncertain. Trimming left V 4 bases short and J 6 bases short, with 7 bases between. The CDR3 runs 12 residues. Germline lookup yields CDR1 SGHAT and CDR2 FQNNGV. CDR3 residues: CASSSRGQPQHF. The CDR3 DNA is TGTGCCAGCAGCTCTCGGGGTCAGCCCCAGCATTTT.

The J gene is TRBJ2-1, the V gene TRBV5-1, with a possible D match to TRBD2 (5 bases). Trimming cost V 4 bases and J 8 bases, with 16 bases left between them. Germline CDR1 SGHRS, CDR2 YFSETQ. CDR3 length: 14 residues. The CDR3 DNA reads TGCGCCAGCAGCCTAGGGTCGGGGTGGGATGAGCAGTTCTTC. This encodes CASSLGSGWDEQFF.

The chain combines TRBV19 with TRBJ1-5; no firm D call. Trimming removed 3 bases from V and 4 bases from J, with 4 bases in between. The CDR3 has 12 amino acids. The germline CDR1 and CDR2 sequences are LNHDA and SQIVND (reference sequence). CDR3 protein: CASSMENQPQHF. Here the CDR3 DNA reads TGTGCCAGTAGTATGGAAAATCAGCCCCAGCATTTT.

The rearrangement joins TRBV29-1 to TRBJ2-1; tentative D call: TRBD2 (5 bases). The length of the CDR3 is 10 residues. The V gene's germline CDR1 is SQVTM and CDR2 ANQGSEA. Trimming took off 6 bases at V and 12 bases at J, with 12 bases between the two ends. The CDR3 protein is CSVVTGRQFF. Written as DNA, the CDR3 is TGCAGCGTAGTTACGGGGAGGCAGTTCTTC.

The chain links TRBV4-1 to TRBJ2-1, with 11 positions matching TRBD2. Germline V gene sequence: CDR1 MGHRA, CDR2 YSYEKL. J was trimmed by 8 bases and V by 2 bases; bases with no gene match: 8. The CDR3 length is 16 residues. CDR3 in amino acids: CASSQSSGRNLDEQFF. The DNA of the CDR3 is TGCGCCAGCAGCCAATCTAGCGGGAGGAACTTAGATGAGCAGTTCTTC.

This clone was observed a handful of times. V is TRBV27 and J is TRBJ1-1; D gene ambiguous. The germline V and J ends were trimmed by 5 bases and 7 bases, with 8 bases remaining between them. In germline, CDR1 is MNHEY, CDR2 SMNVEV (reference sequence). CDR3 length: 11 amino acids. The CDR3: CASSDTSEAFF. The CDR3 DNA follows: TGTGCCAGCAGTGATACTAGTGAAGCTTTCTTT.